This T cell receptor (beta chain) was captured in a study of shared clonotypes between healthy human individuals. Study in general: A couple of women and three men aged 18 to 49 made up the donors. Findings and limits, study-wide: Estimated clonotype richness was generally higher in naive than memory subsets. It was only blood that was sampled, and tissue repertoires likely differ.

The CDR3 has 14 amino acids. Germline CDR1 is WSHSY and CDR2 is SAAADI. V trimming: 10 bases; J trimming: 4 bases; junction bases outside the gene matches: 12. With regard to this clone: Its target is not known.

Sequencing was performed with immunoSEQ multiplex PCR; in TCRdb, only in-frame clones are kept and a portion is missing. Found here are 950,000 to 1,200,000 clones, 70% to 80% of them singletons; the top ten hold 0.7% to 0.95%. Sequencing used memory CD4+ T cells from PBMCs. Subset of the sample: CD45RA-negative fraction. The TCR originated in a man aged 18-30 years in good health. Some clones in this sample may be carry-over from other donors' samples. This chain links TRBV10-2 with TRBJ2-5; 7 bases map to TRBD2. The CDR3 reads CATLTSSGSETQYF. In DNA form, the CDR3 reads TGCGCCACCCTGACTAGCTCCGGTTCAGAGACCCAGTACTTC.